The next 3 T cell receptor beta chains were all read from a single sample in a study of OX40 agonist ivuxolimab in advanced cancers. TCRdb keeps only in-frame clones here, not all; method: immunoSEQ multiplex PCR. The sample contains 52,000 or so clones, roughly 80% of which appear only once. The input for sequencing was CD4+ or CD8+ T cells sorted from blood, taken in a trial of the OX40 agonist ivuxolimab. Receptor source: an adult with an advanced solid tumor such as melanoma, head and neck, liver or kidney cancer.

The chain recombines TRBV7-2 with TRBJ2-1; the match to TRBD1 covers 9 bases. Germline V gene data show CDR1 as SGHTA and CDR2 as FQGNSA. The CDR3 has 17 residues. V was clipped by 1 base and J by 6 bases; unmatched bases: 10. CDR3 residues: CASSLGRRDRVVNEQFF. CDR3 coding DNA: TGTGCCAGCAGCTTAGGTAGGCGGGACAGGGTTGTCAATGAGCAGTTCTTC.

This chain uses TRBV6-1 with TRBJ2-5, with a possible D match to TRBD2 (7 bases). Germline lookup yields CDR1 MNHNS and CDR2 SASEGT. The CDR3 contains 15 residues. Trimming removed 2 bases at V and 4 bases at J, with 14 bases between. For the CDR3, the DNA is TGTGCCAGCAGTGAAATTCGGGGGGCGGGAGAGACCCAGTACTTC. It specifies CASSEIRGAGETQYF.

This clone was picked up one time. This rearrangement joins TRBV19 to TRBJ1-5; 7 nucleotides align to TRBD1. CDR3 length: 15 amino acids. V was clipped by 6 bases and J by 5 bases; unmatched bases: 10. The V gene's germline CDR1 is LNHDA and CDR2 SQIVND (reference sequence). The CDR3 DNA reads as TGTGCCAGTAGACAAGACAGGGTGGGGGATCAGCCCCAGCATTTT. Protein sequence: CASRQDRVGDQPQHF.